There are many counts of the clone carrying this TCR beta chain. Its antigen is unidentified. The CDR3 is 12 residues long. The J segment lost 12 bases and the V segment lost 5 bases, leaving 5 bases of the junction unmatched. The data were obtained in a study of CD8 T cells in ankylosing spondylitis. Study-level results: Earlier work had already found some motif variants in reactive arthritis synovial fluid and blood.

Each CDR3 protein gets one entry after TCRdb re-called the 5' RACE reads with MiXCR. This table holds fewer than 200,000 distinct CDR3 sequences, 18% found once. The chain employs TRBV12-3 or TRBV12-4 and TRBJ2-1, with 9 positions matching TRBD2. This sequence was found in a male donor aged 10 to 30 with ankylosing spondylitis or in good health (not recorded which). The sample consisted of blood, either unsorted or a sorted T cell fraction (not recorded which). The CDR3 loop reads CASSPLAGRQFF. DNA of the CDR3: TGTGCCAGCAGTCCCCTAGCGGGACGGCAGTTCTTC.